These T cell receptor beta chains were read from a single sample in a study of early T cells in non-severe SARS-CoV-2 infection. TCRdb fed the 5' RACE reads into MiXCR, producing one record per CDR3 protein. Seen here are tens of thousands of distinct CDR3 sequences, around 9.3% observed once, and the top ten hold almost 4%. The source was whole blood, collected at baseline. These receptors were collected from an adult who was a healthcare worker with PCR-confirmed SARS-CoV-2 infection or an uninfected control (not recorded which). CDR3s include the opening cysteine and the closing phenylalanine or tryptophan. Fields, in order: V gene, clone size, D gene, J gene, CDR3 DNA, CDR3 protein. A D gene is named only where the DNA matches it firmly. Where a row states a size, it is once, few, many or the class of an expanded clone; other rows omit it.

>TRBV10-1|NA|NA|TRBJ2-3
TGCGCCAGCAGTGAGTTATTCGGGAGTTTGAGTACGCAGTATTTT
CASSELFGSLSTQYF
>TRBV27|NA|NA|TRBJ2-2
TGTGCCAGCAAGAGGACGGCCGGGGAGCTGTTTTTT
CASKRTAGELFF
>TRBV29-1|few|NA|TRBJ2-7
TGCAGCGTTGAATCACCGCCTGGGACCTACGAGCAGTACTTC
CSVESPPGTYEQYF
>TRBV27|few|NA|TRBJ2-7
TGTGCCAGCAGTTTATGGCTGGGCTCGGAGCAGTACTTC
CASSLWLGSEQYF
>TRBV9|many|TRBD1|TRBJ2-1
TGTGCCAGCAGCGCCCAGGGGGTATACAATGAGCAGTTCTTC
CASSAQGVYNEQFF
>TRBV6-5|many|NA|TRBJ2-3
TGTGCCAGCAGCCCGGGACTGTGGCCCAGCACAGATACGCAGTATTTT
CASSPGLWPSTDTQYF
>TRBV7-3|many|NA|TRBJ2-3
TGTGCCAGCAGCCCTAACCTAGCGAGCACAGATACGCAGTATTTT
CASSPNLASTDTQYF
>TRBV29-1|few|TRBD2|TRBJ2-1
TGCAGCGTACCCCAGCGGGAGGCCCACAATGAGCAGTTCTTC
CSVPQREAHNEQFF
>TRBV20-1|many|NA|TRBJ2-3
TGCAGTGCTAGCCTCCCGGGCGGGGGACACACAGATACGCAGTATTTT
CSASLPGGGHTDTQYF
>TRBV12-3/TRBV12-4|many|TRBD2|TRBJ2-2
TGTGCCACCCGGGGGGGGCTCCACGCCGGGGAGCTGTTTTTT
CATRGGLHAGELFF
>TRBV6-1|NA|NA|TRBJ2-4
TGTGCCAGCAGTGAAGCGGCCGGGACAGCCAAAAACATTCAGTACTTC
CASSEAAGTAKNIQYF
>TRBV15|NA|NA|TRBJ2-7
TGTGCCACCAGCAGAGATAACGGCTACTACGAGCAGTACTTC
CATSRDNGYYEQYF
>TRBV6-5|few|NA|TRBJ2-7
TGTGCCAGCAGTGCGACACCGGGGCCAGGCGACGAGCAGTACTTC
CASSATPGPGDEQYF
>TRBV11-2|NA|NA|TRBJ2-1
TGTGCCAGCAGCCCGGGACTTGCGGCCCACAATGAGCAGTTCTTC
CASSPGLAAHNEQFF
>TRBV27|NA|TRBD2|TRBJ2-7
TGTGCCAGCAGGGTAGCGGGGAGCTACGAGCAGTACTTC
CASRVAGSYEQYF
>TRBV11-2|many|NA|TRBJ2-7
TGTGCCAGCGTCTGGACAGCGGGACCCTACGAGCAGTACTTC
CASVWTAGPYEQYF
>TRBV20-1|many|NA|TRBJ2-7
TGCAGTGCTAGACCTTTCGGGACATTTGAGCAGTACTTC
CSARPFGTFEQYF
>TRBV9|few|TRBD2|TRBJ2-1
TGTGCCAGCTCAACCGGGGGGAATTCCTACAATGAGCAGTTCTTC
CASSTGGNSYNEQFF
>TRBV11-2|NA|TRBD2|TRBJ2-5
TGTGCCAGCAGCTTGGGGACGGGAGGGCGCGAGACCCAGTACTTC
CASSLGTGGRETQYF
>TRBV14|NA|NA|TRBJ2-1
TGTGCCAGCAGCCAGCACTTCCTGGGTAACAATGAGCAGTTCTTC
CASSQHFLGNNEQFF
>TRBV7-8|many|TRBD2|TRBJ2-5
TGTGCCAGCAGCTTAGCCCTAGCGGGAGAAGAGACCCAGTACTTC
CASSLALAGEETQYF
>TRBV12-3/TRBV12-4|NA|NA|TRBJ2-4
TGTGCCAGCAGTCCTTCTTTCAGGATGGGAAACATTCAGTACTTC
CASSPSFRMGNIQYF
>TRBV29-1|NA|TRBD1|TRBJ1-1
TGCAGCGGACATGACAGGGCGGGTGAAGCTTTCTTT
CSGHDRAGEAFF
>TRBV7-2|many|TRBD1|TRBJ1-1
TGTGCCAGCAGACCCCGGGACAGTACGCCTGAAGCTTTCTTT
CASRPRDSTPEAFF
>TRBV19|few|NA|TRBJ1-2
TGTGCCAGTAGTACCAGCCCGGCCCAGCCTTCATCTGTCTATGGCTACACCTTC
CASSTSPAQPSSVYGYTF